Listed below are T cell receptor beta chains from one sample, sequenced in a study of blood T cell repertoires in COVID-19. Clones were sequenced by immunoSEQ multiplex PCR, and TCRdb holds only the in-frame ones, with some missing. The sample holds 150,000 to 200,000 clones, approximately 87% seen once. The sequenced material came from peripheral blood. The receptor set was obtained from a woman aged 65 to 85 with COVID-19, enrolled during active disease. Each CDR3 is given with its conserved first and last residue. The D gene is left open where the match is weak. Size is omitted from some rows. Given values are once, few, many or a class for expanded clones.

size: many; D: -; J: TRBJ1-5; V: TRBV19; DNA: TGTGCCAGTAAGGCCGCCGAGGCCCATCAGCCCCAGCATTTT; CDR3: CASKAAEAHQPQHF
size: -; D: -; J: TRBJ1-1; V: TRBV30; DNA: TGTGCCTGGAGTGATCAGGGTCGGATGACTGAAGCTTTCTTT; CDR3: CAWSDQGRMTEAFF
size: -; D: -; J: TRBJ2-7; V: TRBV10-3; DNA: TGTGCCATTTCCCCATCCGGGACACTCTCCTACGAGCAGTACTTC; CDR3: CAISPSGTLSYEQYF
size: -; D: -; J: TRBJ2-7; V: TRBV28; DNA: TGTGCCAGCACGCAGACAGGTTCAAGGTCCTACGAGCAGTACTTC; CDR3: CASTQTGSRSYEQYF
size: -; D: -; J: TRBJ2-4; V: TRBV7-9; DNA: TGTGCCAGCAGCAGAAGTTCTGAGTCCAAAAACATTCAGTACTTC; CDR3: CASSRSSESKNIQYF
size: -; D: TRBD1; J: TRBJ1-1; V: TRBV7-9; DNA: TGTGCCAGCATCAGAACAGGGGACACTGAAGCTTTCTTT; CDR3: CASIRTGDTEAFF
size: -; D: -; J: TRBJ1-1; V: TRBV6-5; DNA: TGTGCCAGCAGTCTACTAGAGAACACTGAAGCTTTCTTT; CDR3: CASSLLENTEAFF
size: -; D: TRBD1; J: TRBJ2-5; V: TRBV13; DNA: TGTGCCAGCAGCTACCGGGACAGGGCAGAGACCCAGTACTTC; CDR3: CASSYRDRAETQYF
size: -; D: -; J: TRBJ1-5; V: TRBV6-2/TRBV6-3; DNA: TGTGCCAGCAGCCTGGCGGGGAATCAGCCCCAGCATTTT; CDR3: CASSLAGNQPQHF
size: -; D: TRBD2; J: TRBJ2-1; V: TRBV5-6; DNA: TGTGCCAGCAGCTCCACCCGCACTAGCGGGTCCTACAATGAGCAGTTCTTC; CDR3: CASSSTRTSGSYNEQFF
size: -; D: TRBD2; J: TRBJ2-1; V: TRBV6-6; DNA: TGTGCCAGCAGGGGCAGCGGGAGGTTCAGAGGTGAGCAGTTCTTC; CDR3: CASRGSGRFRGEQFF